This TCR beta chain was identified during a study of blood T cells in healthy people across ages. It was with a sample-barcoded 5' primer and a J-beta primer mix that a second PCR of about 6 to 12 cycles was run. From the 5' RACE reads, TCRdb called clonotypes with MiXCR, one entry per CDR3 protein. The sample shows more than 900,000 distinct CDR3 sequences, under 30% of them seen only once. Notes on the study in general: Higher diversity and more naive CD4+ cells were features of long-lived donors, compared to aged donors.

Notes on this clonotype: Its antigen is not identified.

CDR3 length: 14 amino acids. V was clipped by 2 bases and J by 4 bases; unmatched bases: 4. The sample also formed part of further work on T cells of mothers and their children. Per that study: Related and unrelated pairs show TCR recombination output that thymic selection shapes similarly. The authors found no persistent microchimeric T cell clones.

The sequence derives from a girl aged 2 to 10 in good health. The sample taken for sequencing was blood. The chain employs TRBV12-3 or TRBV12-4 and TRBJ1-1; 7 bases are shared with TRBD1. Written as DNA, the CDR3 is TGTGCCAGCAGTTTAACAGGGGAGGCCACTGAAGCTTTCTTT. Translation: CASSLTGEATEAFF.